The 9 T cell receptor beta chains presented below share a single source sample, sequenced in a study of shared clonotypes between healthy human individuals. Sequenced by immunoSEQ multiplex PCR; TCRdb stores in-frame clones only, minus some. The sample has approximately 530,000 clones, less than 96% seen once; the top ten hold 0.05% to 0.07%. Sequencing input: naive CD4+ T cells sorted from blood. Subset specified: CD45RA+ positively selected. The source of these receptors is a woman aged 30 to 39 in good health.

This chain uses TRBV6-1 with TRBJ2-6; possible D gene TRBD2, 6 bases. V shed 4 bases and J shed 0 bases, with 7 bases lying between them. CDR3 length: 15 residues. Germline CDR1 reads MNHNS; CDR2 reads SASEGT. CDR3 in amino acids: CASSGGISGANVLTF. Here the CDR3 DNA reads TGTGCCAGCAGTGGCGGGATCTCTGGGGCCAACGTCCTGACTTTC.

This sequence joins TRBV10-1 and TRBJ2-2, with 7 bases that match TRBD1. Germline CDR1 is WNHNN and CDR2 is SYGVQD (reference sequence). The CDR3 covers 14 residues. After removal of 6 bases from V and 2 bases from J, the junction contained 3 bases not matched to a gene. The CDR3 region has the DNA TGCGCCAGCAGGGGACAGAGAAACACCGGGGAGCTGTTTTTT. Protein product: CASRGQRNTGELFF.

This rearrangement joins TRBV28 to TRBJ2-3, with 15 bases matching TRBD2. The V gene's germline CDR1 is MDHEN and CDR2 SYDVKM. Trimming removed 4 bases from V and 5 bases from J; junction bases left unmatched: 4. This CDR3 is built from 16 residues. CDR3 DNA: TGTGCCAGCAGTTCCGGGACTAGCGGGAGGAGAGATACGCAGTATTTT. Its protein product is CASSSGTSGRRDTQYF.

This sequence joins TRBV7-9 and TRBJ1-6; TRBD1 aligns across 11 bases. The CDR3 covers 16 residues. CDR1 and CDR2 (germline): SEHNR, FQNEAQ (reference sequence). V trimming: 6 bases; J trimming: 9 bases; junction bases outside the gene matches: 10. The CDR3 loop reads CASRTRDRGKSSPLHF. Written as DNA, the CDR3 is TGTGCCAGCAGAACCCGGGACAGGGGGAAAAGTTCACCCCTCCACTTT.

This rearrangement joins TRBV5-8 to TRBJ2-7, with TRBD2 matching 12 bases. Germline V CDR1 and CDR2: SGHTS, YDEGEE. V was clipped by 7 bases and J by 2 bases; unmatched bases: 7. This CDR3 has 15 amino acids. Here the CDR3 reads CASRGGLAGPYEQYF. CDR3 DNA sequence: TGTGCCAGCCGCGGCGGACTAGCGGGACCCTACGAGCAGTACTTC.

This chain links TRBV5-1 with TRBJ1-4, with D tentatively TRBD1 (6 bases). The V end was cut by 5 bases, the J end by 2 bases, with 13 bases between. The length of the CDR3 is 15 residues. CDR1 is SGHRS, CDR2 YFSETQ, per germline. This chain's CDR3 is CASSSTGHTNEKLFF. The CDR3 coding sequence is TGCGCCAGCAGTTCCACGGGACACACTAATGAAAAACTGTTTTTT.

The CDR3 spells CASSSRDRVVGANVLTF. CDR3 coding DNA: TGTGCCAGCAGTTCCCGGGACAGGGTTGTTGGGGCCAACGTCCTGACTTTC. V usage is TRBV27 and J usage is TRBJ2-6, with 9 bases identical to TRBD1. The CDR3 extends over 17 amino acids. CDR1 MNHEY and CDR2 SMNVEV come from the germline V gene (reference sequence). The J segment lost 3 bases and the V segment lost 4 bases, leaving 7 bases of the junction unmatched. Drawing the rest from reference TRBV27 and TRBJ2-6, the complete variable domain is EAQVTQNPRYLITVTGKKLTVTCSQNMNHEYMSWYRQDPGLGLRQIYYSMNVEVTDKGDVPEGYKVSRKEKRNFPLILESPSPNQTSLYFCASSSRDRVVGANVLTFGAGSRLTVL.

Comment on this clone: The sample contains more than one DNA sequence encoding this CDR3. This chain's CDR3 is CASSLGGSSYNEQFF. CDR3 nucleotide sequence: TGCGCCAGCAGCTTGGGTGGGAGCTCCTACAATGAGCAGTTCTTC. The rearrangement joins TRBV5-1 to TRBJ2-1; D might be TRBD2 (5 bases). With 0 bases removed from V and 0 bases from J, the gap between germline ends came to 7 bases. The CDR3 covers 15 residues. CDR1 and CDR2 (germline): SGHRS, YFSETQ.

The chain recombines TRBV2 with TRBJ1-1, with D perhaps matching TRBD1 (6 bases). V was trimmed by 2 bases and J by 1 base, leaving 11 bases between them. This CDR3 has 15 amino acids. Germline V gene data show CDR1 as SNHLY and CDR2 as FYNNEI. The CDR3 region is CASSEQGTENTEAFF. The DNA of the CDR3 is TGTGCCAGCAGTGAACAGGGGACGGAGAACACTGAAGCTTTCTTT. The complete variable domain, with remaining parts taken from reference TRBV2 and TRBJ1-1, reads EPEVTQTPSHQVTQMGQEVILRCVPISNHLYFYWYRQILGQKVEFLVSFYNNEISEKSEIFDDQFSVERPDGSNFTLKIRSTKLEDSAMYFCASSEQGTENTEAFFGQGTRLTVV.